One T cell receptor (beta chain) is described in this entry. It lacks a known antigen. Nothing much larger sits one base from this clone, and base qualities are not available. These data belong to a study of blood T cell repertoires in COVID-19 (dated by TCRdb to about 2020). In the study overall: Samples covering the acute and convalescent phases of COVID-19 were provided by collaborators in the United States, Italy and Spain. The prospective study material was composed of cDNA or gDNA derived from T cells, B-cell-depleted T cells, or PBMCs. The dataset comprised deeply sampled blood TCRbeta repertoires from subjects exposed to, actively infected with, or recovered from COVID-19. The repertoires were released in a freely available public database meant as a resource for research on the immune response to SARS-CoV-2. Samples came from the ongoing ImmuneRACE study (first 160 participants) plus 1,254 subjects from 6 global collaborators. Nearly every sample came with metadata listing a de-identified subject ID, COVID-19 status, age in years and sex. Where HLA class I and class II types were available, the types were taken from metadata supplied by the sample provider, not from assay-based typing.

Each collaborating institution followed its own protocols to collect whole blood in K2EDTA tubes. Collaborator samples were shipped for TCRbeta analysis as frozen whole blood, isolated PBMCs, or DNA extracted from either sample type. There are 14 amino acids in the CDR3, from cysteine to phenylalanine inclusive. Left in the record is the CDR3 DNA by itself, 42 bases read in frame from the first base. CDR1 and CDR2 were assigned from the germline V gene as MNHEY and SVGAGI. The junction shows trimming of 5 bases on V and 0 bases on J, plus 7 bases between the germline ends. The full study reports these points: The quantity of clinical and demographic metadata differed by source and by participant and was supplied without curation.

TCRbeta CDR3 regions were amplified from genomic DNA using the immunoSEQ Assay, a bias-controlled multiplex PCR. The authors' analysis ran thus. Within the assay, amplification of reference gene primers was used to estimate how many nucleated cells each sample contained. Sequence reads were collapsed and filtered to measure the absolute abundance of every unique TCRbeta CDR3 rearrangement. Productive Simpson clonality was computed per sample as the square root of Simpson's diversity index over productive rearrangements. TCRdb took this table from immuneACCESS and kept in-frame rearrangements with V and J called. Such tables lack part of the clones; where checked against another copy, unresolved V genes explain under half of the gap, and the rest is unexplained. Clone size and V and J calls were adopted from that table, with D and trimming inferred from the DNA. This sample holds 200,000 or so clones; 88% were observed only once. The ten largest clones represent roughly 2.5% of the sample.

The chain is encoded by TRBV6-5 joined to TRBJ1-4, with an unclear D gene assignment. Sequenced sample: peripheral blood. The receptor's source is a woman aged 55-75 years with acute or convalescent COVID-19. The CDR3 protein: CASSPRATNEKLFF. In nucleotide form, the sequence is TGTGCCAGCAGTCCGAGAGCAACTAATGAAAAACTGTTTTTT.